The 8 T cell receptor beta chains listed next were all sequenced from one sample in a study of breast tumors, draining lymph nodes, adjacent tissues. Each CDR3 protein is one row after TCRdb ran MiXCR on the multiplex PCR reads. The sample carries 11,000 or so distinct CDR3 sequences, less than 70% recorded once. Sequencing was carried out using breast tumor tissue. Every receptor here comes from a female donor with breast cancer. Some clones in this sample may be carry-over from other donors' samples.

The chain employs TRBV7-2 and TRBJ2-5; TRBD2 agrees at 14 bases. The CDR3 totals 21 residues. Germline loops: CDR1 SGHTA, CDR2 FQGNSA. V trimming: 1 base; J trimming: 1 base; junction bases outside the gene matches: 14. This chain's CDR3 is CASSLVLPWTSGRSPQETQYF. The CDR3 DNA reads as TGTGCCAGCAGCTTAGTTCTCCCCTGGACTAGCGGGAGGAGTCCCCAAGAGACCCAGTACTTC. Drawing the rest from reference TRBV7-2 and TRBJ2-5, the complete variable domain is GAGVSQSPSNKVTEKGKDVELRCDPISGHTALYWYRQSLGQGLEFLIYFQGNSAPDKSGLPSDRFSAERTGGSVSTLTIQRTQQEDSAVYLCASSLVLPWTSGRSPQETQYFGPGTRLLVL.

The chain recombines TRBV11-2 with TRBJ1-5, with a weak D call TRBD1 (5 bases). There are 13 residues in the CDR3. Trimming pared 6 bases from V and 4 bases from J, leaving 10 bases between. Looked up from germline, CDR1 is SGHAT and CDR2 is FQNNGV. CDR3 nucleotide sequence: TGTGCCAGCAGTTTGACAGAGAATCAGCCCCAGCATTTT. Translating it yields CASSLTENQPQHF.

The chain is built from TRBV7-2 and TRBJ2-7; D is uncertain. V was cut by 5 bases and J by 0 bases, with 5 bases left in between. From germline, CDR1 is SGHTA and CDR2 FQGNSA. The CDR3 length is 12 residues. The CDR3 DNA sequence: TGTGCCAGCAGCCTTAACTCCTACGAGCAGTACGTC. It yields the protein CASSLNSYEQYV.

The chain recombines TRBV29-1 with TRBJ2-1; TRBD1 agrees at 9 bases. Trimming cost V 0 bases and J 8 bases; bases outside gene matches: 5. CDR1 and CDR2 from the germline V gene are SQVTM and ANQGSEA. The CDR3 loop spans 14 amino acids. DNA of the CDR3: TGCAGCGTTGAAGATACAGGGGGCTCTGATGAGCAGTTCTTC. This sequence encodes CSVEDTGGSDEQFF.

The table lists this clonotype with a few counts. This rearrangement joins TRBV7-9 to TRBJ2-3; 11 nucleotides line up with TRBD2. This CDR3 is 15 amino acids long. Per the germline V gene, CDR1 is SEHNR and CDR2 is FQNEAQ (reference sequence). J lost 6 bases, V lost 1 base, and 3 bases had no gene match. The chain's CDR3 is CASSLESSGRDTQYF. CDR3 bases: TGTGCCAGCAGCTTAGAATCTAGCGGGAGGGATACGCAGTATTTT. The full variable domain, in which reference TRBV7-9 and TRBJ2-3 provide the parts outside the CDR3, is DTGVSQNPRHKITKRGQNVTFRCDPISEHNRLYWYRQTLGQGPEFLTYFQNEAQLEKSRLLSDRFSAERPKGSFSTLEIQRTEQGDSAMYLCASSLESSGRDTQYFGPGTRLTVL.

The chain is built from TRBV6-1 and TRBJ2-7, with 8 bases lining up with TRBD1. Trimming took 4 bases from V and 5 from J; bases not matched to a gene: 4. Per germline, CDR1 MNHNS and CDR2 SASEGT. The CDR3 loop spans 13 amino acids. CDR3 protein: CASSGQGRDEQYF. CDR3 in DNA: TGTGCCAGCAGTGGACAGGGGCGGGACGAGCAGTACTTC.

By proportion, this clonotype is medium-sized. The CDR3 reads CASKSSTDTQYF. The CDR3 DNA sequence: TGTGCCAGCAAGTCTAGCACAGATACGCAGTATTTT. The chain recombines TRBV6-1 with TRBJ2-3; unclear D gene. Germline loops: CDR1 MNHNS, CDR2 SASEGT. The CDR3 length is 12 residues. Trimming took 7 bases from V and 0 from J, leaving 5 bases between them.

This chain joins TRBV5-4 and TRBJ2-2; D possibly corresponds to TRBD2 (6 bases). The germline CDR1 and CDR2 sequences are SGHNT and YYREEE (reference sequence). The ends were cut back, 0 bases at V and 5 bases at J, with 20 bases in the middle. The CDR3 is made up of 18 amino acids. CDR3 bases: TGTGCCAGCAGCTTGGCCCGTGCCGGAGGGCGTCGAACCGGGGAGCTGTTTTTT. It encodes CASSLARAGGRRTGELFF.